Detailed here is one TCR beta chain. V was trimmed by 4 bases and J by 5 bases, leaving 8 bases between them. Germline CDR1 SGHVS, CDR2 FQNEAQ. The CDR3 consists of 12 residues. The sample comes from a study of cytomegalovirus exposure and HLA in healthy donors. The primer mix had 60 Vbeta and 13 Jbeta primers. Data came from immunoSEQ multiplex PCR; TCRdb stores just in-frame clones and leaves some out. The sample yields more than 100,000 clones, 15% to 19% seen once. The chain uses TRBV7-8 and TRBJ1-2; a possible D gene is TRBD1 (6 bases). The sequence derives from a woman aged 18-29 years in good health and CMV-seronegative. Material: PBMCs. DNA of the CDR3: TGTGCCAGCAGCTCGGACAGATATGGCTACACCTTC. Its translation: CASSSDRYGYTF.